Presented here are 6 T cell receptor beta chains from one specimen sequenced in a study of T cell changes during pregnancy in multiple sclerosis. Method: immunoSEQ multiplex PCR; TCRdb's copy keeps in-frame clones and lacks some. The table records some 43,000 clones, roughly 91% of them present only once. The material sequenced was CD8+ T cells from peripheral blood mononuclear cells, taken in the first trimester of pregnancy. The receptors here all came from a female donor with multiple sclerosis, enrolled in a pregnancy study.

The rearrangement links TRBV7-9 to TRBJ1-2, with TRBD1 matching 10 bases. The junction had 7 bases not matched to a gene; V was cut back by 4 bases and J by 8 bases. This CDR3 has 14 amino acids. The germline gives CDR1 SEHNR, CDR2 FQNEAQ (reference sequence). The CDR3 sequence: CASSSSGTGDGYTF. Written as DNA, the CDR3 is TGTGCCAGCAGCTCAAGCGGGACAGGGGACGGCTACACCTTC.

The chain joins TRBV10-3 to TRBJ2-2; 9 bases are shared with TRBD2. Trimming at V came to 1 base and at J to 1 base, leaving 1 base not matched to a gene. The CDR3 sequence is 16 residues long. Germline CDR1 reads ENHRY; CDR2 reads SYGVKD. CDR3 in DNA: TGTGCCATCAGTGAGTTGACTAGCGGGAACACCGGGGAGCTGTTTTTT. Encoded protein: CAISELTSGNTGELFF.

The chain carries TRBV6-1 and TRBJ2-7; possible D gene TRBD1, 6 bases. This CDR3 is built from 12 residues. Between the trimmed V and J ends, which lost 10 bases and 6 bases, there was a span of 16 bases. CDR1 is MNHNS and CDR2 is SASEGT in the germline V gene. DNA for the CDR3: TGTGCCACCTCTCAGGGGACGGGCGAGCAGTACTTC. This codes for CATSQGTGEQYF.

V gene TRBV27 combines with J gene TRBJ1-1; TRBD1 aligns across 7 bases. CDR1 and CDR2 (germline): MNHEY, SMNVEV (reference sequence). V was pared by 3 bases and J by 5 bases, with 6 bases of the junction left unmatched. The CDR3 loop spans 14 amino acids. The CDR3 is CASSFEGAKTEAFF. For the CDR3, the DNA is TGTGCCAGCAGTTTTGAGGGGGCCAAGACTGAAGCTTTCTTT.

The V and J genes are TRBV30 and TRBJ2-6; D possibly corresponds to TRBD1 (6 bases). Germline V gives CDR1 GTSNPN, CDR2 SVGIG (reference sequence). Trimming removed 3 bases from V and 2 bases from J, with 8 bases in between. This CDR3 spans 14 amino acids. The chain's CDR3 is CAWSEGAGANVLTF. CDR3 coding DNA: TGTGCCTGGAGCGAGGGGGCTGGGGCCAACGTCCTGACTTTC. Supplemented by reference TRBV30 and TRBJ2-6, the full variable domain reads SQTIHQWPATLVQPVGSPLSLECTVEGTSNPNLYWYRQAAGRGLQLLFYSVGIGQISSEVPQNLSASRPQDRQFILSSKKLLLSDSGFYLCAWSEGAGANVLTFGAGSRLTVL.

This clone came up once. The chain links TRBV5-1 to TRBJ2-7, with 8 bases identical to TRBD1. CDR1 SGHRS and CDR2 YFSETQ come from the germline V gene. J was trimmed by 4 bases and V by 3 bases; bases with no gene match: 6. This CDR3 is 14 amino acids long. This CDR3 is CASSWTGRIYEQYF. The DNA for the CDR3 is TGCGCCAGCAGCTGGACAGGGAGGATTTACGAGCAGTACTTC.